This T cell receptor (beta chain) was identified during a study of cytomegalovirus exposure and HLA in healthy donors. This CDR3 comprises 15 residues. CDR1 SGHTA and CDR2 FQGNSA come from the germline V gene. Deletions cut 1 base from V and 4 bases from J, with 13 bases between. The primer mix had 60 Vbeta and 13 Jbeta primers. Authors' processing steps: Tens of millions of unique TCR beta chains, roughly 10 million shared, were counted in a later analysis. Method: immunoSEQ multiplex PCR; TCRdb's copy keeps in-frame clones and lacks some. D and trimming come from the DNA, and the V and J calls and clone size come from that table. Of over 150,000 clones in the sample, around 80% are singletons; the top ten hold 1%.

Source material: PBMCs. The chain joins TRBV7-2 to TRBJ1-2; D possibly corresponds to TRBD1 (5 bases). This clonotype was obtained from a woman between 50 and 59 years old in good health and CMV-seropositive. The CDR3 spells CASSLDPGEGYGYTF. In nucleotides, the CDR3 is TGTGCCAGCAGCTTAGACCCGGGGGAGGGCTATGGCTACACCTTC.